The T cell receptor (beta chain) under discussion was sequenced for a study of blood T cell repertoires in COVID-19. Study overall: Specimens from acute and convalescent COVID-19 originated in the United States, Italy and Spain. The cDNA or gDNA used as material had been derived from T cells, B-cell-depleted T cells, or PBMCs.

V shed 2 bases, J shed 3 bases, and the junction held 13 bases outside the gene matches. This CDR3 region has 18 residues. Germline CDR1 SNHLY, CDR2 FYNNEI. The authors' processing: The assay estimated nucleated cells by amplifying reference gene primers. The repertoire was sequenced with immunoSEQ multiplex PCR; TCRdb's copy has only in-frame clones and lacks some. The D gene and trimming were derived from the DNA, and the V and J assignments and clone size from that table. In the table there are fewer than 250,000 clones, 83% of which are singletons. V and J are TRBV2 and TRBJ1-5; 7 bases fit TRBD1. The material sequenced was peripheral blood. The sequence was collected from a woman aged 40 to 50 with active or convalescent COVID-19. CDR3 coding DNA: TGTGCCAGCAGTGAATGGGGTTCAAACAGGGGATTCAATCAGCCCCAGCATTTT. This gives the protein CASSEWGSNRGFNQPQHF.